These T cell receptor beta chains were read from a single sample in a study of T-cell memory formation after mild COVID-19. MiXCR was run by TCRdb on the 5' RACE reads, yielding one entry per CDR3 protein. The sample records 190,000 or so distinct CDR3 sequences, around 21% being singletons. Source material: PBMCs or a T cell subset sorted from them (not recorded which). These receptors came from an adult woman who had mild COVID-19 (a few samples of this study predate the infection). Cell type and time point are not known. CDR3s include the opening cysteine and the closing phenylalanine or tryptophan. Each record gives: D gene, J gene, V gene, clone size, CDR3 DNA, CDR3 protein. A D gene is named only where the DNA matches it firmly. Expanded clones are given a class, and other clones once, few, many or no size at all.

TRBD2,TRBJ2-1,TRBV9,NA,TGTGCCAGCAGCGTCCCAACTAGCGGGGGGGCCTTGGAGAATGAGCAGTTCTTC,CASSVPTSGGALENEQFF
NA,TRBJ2-7,TRBV5-1,few,TGCGCCAGCAACTCCGCTTTGGCGGGGGCCGACGAGCAGTACTTC,CASNSALAGADEQYF
NA,TRBJ2-7,TRBV20-1,NA,TGCAGTGCCATGGGGGAAGGAGGCGAGCAGTACTTC,CSAMGEGGEQYF
TRBD1,TRBJ2-3,TRBV5-8,NA,TGTGCCAGCAGCTTGGCAAGGACAGGTCCCACAGATACGCAGTATTTT,CASSLARTGPTDTQYF
NA,TRBJ1-4,TRBV29-1,few,NA,CSVVFGAGQGGGKLFF
NA,TRBJ1-6,TRBV10-3,NA,TGTGCCATCAGTGAGGACAGAGGGTATAATTCACCCCTCCACTTT,CAISEDRGYNSPLHF
NA,TRBJ1-1,TRBV5-1,NA,TGCGCCAGCAGCCCGGGACTCCAGAACACTGAAGCTTTCTTT,CASSPGLQNTEAFF
NA,TRBJ1-6,TRBV6-6,few,TGTGCCAGCAGAAGGATAGAACTCCACTTT,CASRRIELHF
NA,TRBJ1-1,TRBV5-1,few,TGCGCCAGCAGCTTGGCGCAGGATGTGAACACTGAAGCTTTCTTT,CASSLAQDVNTEAFF
NA,TRBJ2-1,TRBV4-1,NA,TGCGCCAGCAGCCAAGACAGGGGTCGCTCCTACAATGAGCAGTTCTTC,CASSQDRGRSYNEQFF
NA,TRBJ2-5,TRBV15,NA,TGTGCCACCAGCAGAGCCTCCCGGGACACCAGACGAGAGACCCAGTACTTC,CATSRASRDTRRETQYF
NA,TRBJ2-7,TRBV20-1,few,TGCAGTGCCCTGGACACCAAACTTTCCTACGAGCAGTACTTC,CSALDTKLSYEQYF
NA,TRBJ1-2,TRBV12-3/TRBV12-4,NA,TGTGCCAGCAGTTTATGGGGGCATGGCTACACCTTC,CASSLWGHGYTF
TRBD2,TRBJ2-1,TRBV20-1,NA,TGCAGTGCCCGAATCCGGACTAGCGGGAGTGTGGGTTACAATGAGCAGTTCTTC,CSARIRTSGSVGYNEQFF
TRBD2,TRBJ2-7,TRBV19,NA,TGTGCCAGTAGTACCAGCGGGAGGGTCTACGAGCAGTACTTC,CASSTSGRVYEQYF
NA,TRBJ1-1,TRBV6-6,few,TGTGCCAGCATGGGCAGGGGCGGCACTGAAGCTTTCTTT,CASMGRGGTEAFF
NA,TRBJ2-3,TRBV2,NA,TGTGCCAGACGGACAGCGGCCCGGAGGGATACGCAGTATTTT,CARRTAARRDTQYF
TRBD1,TRBJ1-4,TRBV4-2,few,TGTGCCAGCAGCCAAGATCGGACAGGGGGCGTGGAAAAACTGTTTTTT,CASSQDRTGGVEKLFF
TRBD2,TRBJ2-7,TRBV11-3,few,TGTGCCAGCAGCCCCTATCGGGCGGGAGAAGTGGACGAGCAGTACTTC,CASSPYRAGEVDEQYF
NA,TRBJ2-1,TRBV29-1,NA,TGCAGCGTTCCCCAACTAAGCGGTTCCTACAATGAGCAGTTCTTC,CSVPQLSGSYNEQFF
NA,TRBJ2-5,TRBV7-3,NA,TGTGCCAGCAGCTTAACGGGCGCAAAAGAGACCCAGTACTTC,CASSLTGAKETQYF
NA,TRBJ2-2,TRBV7-9,once,TGTGCCAGCAGTAGGCTCCCAGGAGAACCCCCGAGAGGGAACACCGGGGAGCTGTTTTTT,CASSRLPGEPPRGNTGELFF
TRBD2,TRBJ2-5,TRBV3-1,NA,TGTGCCAGCAGCCTGGGGACTAGCGGGGCGGAGACCCAGTACTTC,CASSLGTSGAETQYF
TRBD2,TRBJ2-1,TRBV20-1,NA,TGCAGTGTTGGCGGGAGCGGCTACAATGAGCAGTTCTTC,CSVGGSGYNEQFF
TRBD2,TRBJ2-3,TRBV7-2,few,TGTGCCAGCAGCTTCCTATACCCGGGACTAGCGGGACACCTAACCACAGATACGCAGTATTTT,CASSFLYPGLAGHLTTDTQYF
TRBD2,TRBJ2-1,TRBV4-1,NA,TGCGCCAGCAGCTCACCGGGACTAGAGGTCAATGAGCAGTTCTTC,CASSSPGLEVNEQFF
TRBD1,TRBJ2-2,TRBV7-9,NA,TGTGCCAGCAGTCGCCCGACAGGGGCAGACGCCGGGGAGCTGTTTTTT,CASSRPTGADAGELFF
NA,TRBJ1-1,TRBV6-5,NA,TGTGCCAGCAGTTACTCTGGAGGGGGTCCGGGGTTCACTGAAGCTTTCTTT,CASSYSGGGPGFTEAFF
NA,TRBJ1-1,TRBV12-3/TRBV12-4,few,TGTGCCAGCAGGATGGGGGTGAGCACTGAAGCTTTCTTT,CASRMGVSTEAFF
NA,TRBJ1-1,TRBV11-3,NA,TGTGCCAGCAGCTTCGTGGGGGGGCTTGATAGCACTGAAGCTTTCTTT,CASSFVGGLDSTEAFF
NA,TRBJ2-7,TRBV27,NA,TGTGCCAGCACCGCAGGGGCAGACCTTTCCTACGAGCAGTACTTC,CASTAGADLSYEQYF
NA,TRBJ1-1,TRBV20-1,NA,TGCAGTGCTACGCCGGGAGGCCCCACTGAAGCTTTCTTT,CSATPGGPTEAFF
TRBD2,TRBJ2-3,TRBV5-1,NA,TGCGCCAGCAGCTTTCAAACGGGAGGTGCAGATACGCAGTATTTT,CASSFQTGGADTQYF
NA,TRBJ2-3,TRBV7-6,NA,TGTGCCAGCAGCTTAGACGTAAGCACAGATACGCAGTATTTT,CASSLDVSTDTQYF
TRBD2,TRBJ2-1,TRBV19,NA,TGTGCCAGTAGTATTCTCGCGGGGGGGCCGGAGCAGTTCTTC,CASSILAGGPEQFF
NA,TRBJ2-4,TRBV9,few,TGTGCCAGCAGCCCCCCCGGGGTAGCCAAAAACATTCAGTACTTC,CASSPPGVAKNIQYF
NA,TRBJ2-7,TRBV18,NA,TGTGCTACTCAAAAAACCGGGACGGAAAAGTACGAGCAGTACTTC,CATQKTGTEKYEQYF
NA,TRBJ2-7,TRBV7-6,NA,TGTGCCAGCAGCCGAGCGTCGGGGACAATCGACTACGAGCAGTACTTC,CASSRASGTIDYEQYF
TRBD2,TRBJ2-3,TRBV6-6,NA,TGTGCCAGCAGTCCCCTAGCGGGGGCTACAGATACGCAGTATTTT,CASSPLAGATDTQYF
NA,TRBJ2-7,TRBV5-1,few,TGCGCCACCCGCCCGCCGGGGAACTCCTACGAGCAGTACTTC,CATRPPGNSYEQYF
NA,TRBJ2-1,TRBV29-1,few,TGCAGCGTTGCCCCCCCGCGGTCCTACAATGAGCAGTTCTTC,CSVAPPRSYNEQFF
NA,TRBJ1-4,TRBV19,NA,TGTGCCAGTAGGTCGACAGACGAAAAACTGTTTTTT,CASRSTDEKLFF
TRBD2,TRBJ2-7,TRBV28,NA,TGTGCCAGCAGTTTAGCCGGGGAACTAGCGGGAGAGTACTTC,CASSLAGELAGEYF
NA,TRBJ2-2,TRBV12-5,many,TGTGCTAGTGGTTTCGGGGGAAGCACCGGGGAGCTGTTTTTT,CASGFGGSTGELFF
TRBD1,TRBJ1-3,TRBV14,NA,TGTGCCAGCAGCCAAACCAGGACAGGGACGGGAAACACCATATATTTT,CASSQTRTGTGNTIYF
NA,TRBJ1-1,TRBV12-3/TRBV12-4,NA,TGTGCCAGCTGGGGCGGGATGAACACTGAAGCTTTCTTT,CASWGGMNTEAFF
TRBD1,TRBJ1-1,TRBV29-1,NA,TGCAGCGTTGATACAGGGGAGGACACTGAAGCTTTCTTT,CSVDTGEDTEAFF
TRBD1,TRBJ2-7,TRBV5-1,NA,TGCGCCAGCAGCTTGGCCGGGACAGCCCTCTACGAGCAGTACTTC,CASSLAGTALYEQYF
NA,TRBJ2-7,TRBV2,few,TGTGCCAGCAGTGAAGGGGGAACCGAGCAGTACTTC,CASSEGGTEQYF
NA,TRBJ2-7,TRBV7-2,NA,TGTGCCAGCAGCCACGGCGAGGAGCAGTACTTC,CASSHGEEQYF
NA,TRBJ2-1,TRBV27,few,TGTGCCAGCAGTTTAGGGGGGGGCAGTGGAAATGAGCAGTTCTTC,CASSLGGGSGNEQFF
NA,TRBJ2-1,TRBV12-3/TRBV12-4,many,TGTGCCAGCAGCGACTCCTACAATGAGCAGTTCTTC,CASSDSYNEQFF
NA,TRBJ2-3,TRBV7-6,few,TGTGCCAGCAGCTCCCGGGACGCAGATACGCAGTATTTT,CASSSRDADTQYF
NA,TRBJ2-1,TRBV19,NA,TGTGCCAGTAGTATAGTAGGCCTAGGGGGATTGAATGAGCAGTTCTTC,CASSIVGLGGLNEQFF
NA,TRBJ2-3,TRBV12-3/TRBV12-4,NA,TGTGCCAGCAGCACCTTGTGGGGCCTATATAGCACAGATACGCAGTATTTT,CASSTLWGLYSTDTQYF